Listed below are T cell receptor beta chains from one sample, sequenced in a study of T and B cells in COVID-19 patients. TCRdb redid the calling of the multiplex PCR reads with MiXCR, one entry per CDR3 protein. The sample contains around 21,000 distinct CDR3 sequences, approximately 30% of which appear only once. The sample was blood. The receptors were gathered from a human donor who had recovered from COVID-19. The CDR3 runs from the conserved cysteine through the conserved F or W. The order of the fields is V gene, D gene, J gene, CDR3 length, clone size, CDR3 DNA, CDR3 protein. D genes are given only for firm matches. Clone sizes are given selectively: once, few, many, or a class where the clone is expanded.

v_gene: TRBV18; d_gene: .; j_gene: TRBJ2-7; len: 15; abundance: few; CDR3nt: TGTGCCAGCTCTCCGACCGGACTTCCTAATTACGAGCAGTACTTC; CDR3aa: CASSPTGLPNYEQYF
v_gene: TRBV27; d_gene: .; j_gene: TRBJ1-5; len: 13; abundance: few; CDR3nt: TGTGCCAGCAATAAGGGCTTGGGTCAGCCCCAGCATTTT; CDR3aa: CASNKGLGQPQHF
v_gene: TRBV6-1; d_gene: TRBD2; j_gene: TRBJ2-1; len: 18; abundance: many; CDR3nt: TGTGCCAGCAGTCCGACTAGCGGGGGCCCGATCCGGGACAATGAGCAGTTCTTC; CDR3aa: CASSPTSGGPIRDNEQFF
v_gene: TRBV6-1; d_gene: .; j_gene: TRBJ2-5; len: 14; abundance: many; CDR3nt: TGTGCCAGCAGTCAGAGGTTCAGCCAAGGGGCCCAGTACTTC; CDR3aa: CASSQRFSQGAQYF
v_gene: TRBV5-1; d_gene: TRBD1; j_gene: TRBJ2-2; len: 15; abundance: few; CDR3nt: TGCGCCAGCAGCTTGGTGACAGGGGTCCCCGGGGAGCTGTTTTTT; CDR3aa: CASSLVTGVPGELFF
v_gene: TRBV6-5; d_gene: TRBD1; j_gene: TRBJ2-7; len: 15; abundance: few; CDR3nt: TGTGCCATCAGCCTCAACAGGGGGCCGACCTACGAGCAGTACTTC; CDR3aa: CAISLNRGPTYEQYF
v_gene: TRBV30; d_gene: TRBD2; j_gene: TRBJ2-3; len: 17; abundance: many; CDR3nt: TGTGCCTGGAGTGTAAAGCTCCTTCTAGCGGGGGAGGATACGCAGTATTTT; CDR3aa: CAWSVKLLLAGEDTQYF
v_gene: TRBV6-5; d_gene: .; j_gene: TRBJ2-5; len: 13; abundance: many; CDR3nt: TGTGCCAGCGAGGGACTGGCTGGGGAGACCCAGTACTTC; CDR3aa: CASEGLAGETQYF
v_gene: TRBV11-3; d_gene: TRBD1; j_gene: TRBJ1-1; len: 18; abundance: many; CDR3nt: TGTGCCAGCAGCTTAGCCTCGCAAGGACAGGGGGTGAAGATGATGCCTTTCTTT; CDR3aa: CASSLASQGQGVKMMPFF
v_gene: TRBV27; d_gene: .; j_gene: TRBJ2-7; len: 14; abundance: many; CDR3nt: TGTGCCAGCAGTCCACTCCCCGCAGCCTACGAGCAGTACTTC; CDR3aa: CASSPLPAAYEQYF
v_gene: TRBV10-3; d_gene: .; j_gene: TRBJ2-3; len: 13; abundance: .; CDR3nt: TGTGCCATGACAAGTGGCCGCACAGATACGCAGTATTTT; CDR3aa: CAMTSGRTDTQYF
v_gene: TRBV27; d_gene: .; j_gene: TRBJ2-5; len: 13; abundance: few; CDR3nt: TGTGCCAGCAGTACCCGACTAGAAGAGACCCAGTACTTC; CDR3aa: CASSTRLEETQYF
v_gene: TRBV23-1; d_gene: TRBD1; j_gene: TRBJ1-2; len: 15; abundance: .; CDR3nt: TGCGCCAGCCGAAAAGGGGGACAGGGGTTCTATGGCTACACCTTC; CDR3aa: CASRKGGQGFYGYTF
v_gene: TRBV12-3/TRBV12-4; d_gene: TRBD2; j_gene: TRBJ2-3; len: 13; abundance: .; CDR3nt: TGTGCCACCCAACGGGGGAGGGCAGATACGCAGTATTTT; CDR3aa: CATQRGRADTQYF
v_gene: TRBV10-3; d_gene: TRBD1; j_gene: TRBJ2-7; len: 13; abundance: .; CDR3nt: TGTGCCATCAGTTTTACACAGGGGAGCGAGCAGTACTTC; CDR3aa: CAISFTQGSEQYF
v_gene: TRBV19; d_gene: .; j_gene: TRBJ1-1; len: 13; abundance: few; CDR3nt: TGTGCCAGCGCCAGGGGACTTAACACTGAAGCTTTCTTT; CDR3aa: CASARGLNTEAFF
v_gene: TRBV30; d_gene: .; j_gene: TRBJ1-2; len: 15; abundance: many; CDR3nt: TGTGCCTGGAATAGAGAGGGACCGTTAAACTATGGCTACACCTTC; CDR3aa: CAWNREGPLNYGYTF
v_gene: TRBV11-3; d_gene: TRBD1; j_gene: TRBJ2-7; len: 14; abundance: medium-sized; CDR3nt: TGTGCCAGCAGCCCGGGACAGACGACCTACGAGCAGTACTTC; CDR3aa: CASSPGQTTYEQYF
v_gene: TRBV27; d_gene: .; j_gene: TRBJ2-7; len: 14; abundance: few; CDR3nt: TGTGCCAGCAGTTTAAACAGGGCCGCCTACGAGCAGTACTTC; CDR3aa: CASSLNRAAYEQYF
v_gene: TRBV5-4; d_gene: .; j_gene: TRBJ2-2; len: 17; abundance: medium-sized; CDR3nt: TGTGCCAGCAGCCCTGCTCCGGAGGGGGCTTGGACCGGGGAGCTGTTTTTT; CDR3aa: CASSPAPEGAWTGELFF
v_gene: TRBV6-4; d_gene: TRBD1; j_gene: TRBJ1-4; len: 15; abundance: few; CDR3nt: TGTGCCAGCAGTGCCTATTCCGGGACAGGGGGTACACTGTTTTTT; CDR3aa: CASSAYSGTGGTLFF
v_gene: TRBV5-6; d_gene: TRBD2; j_gene: TRBJ2-3; len: 15; abundance: many; CDR3nt: TGTGCCAGCAGCTTGACTAGCGGGGGCACAGATACGCAGTATTTT; CDR3aa: CASSLTSGGTDTQYF
v_gene: TRBV27; d_gene: TRBD2; j_gene: TRBJ2-1; len: 14; abundance: few; CDR3nt: TGTGCCAGCAGTTCTAGCGGGGGCTACAATGAGCAGTTCTTC; CDR3aa: CASSSSGGYNEQFF
v_gene: TRBV6-5; d_gene: TRBD1; j_gene: TRBJ2-7; len: 14; abundance: few; CDR3nt: TGTGCCAGCTTCCCCCCGGGACAGTCCTACGAGCAGTACTTC; CDR3aa: CASFPPGQSYEQYF
v_gene: TRBV5-4; d_gene: .; j_gene: TRBJ2-7; len: 15; abundance: .; CDR3nt: TGTGCCAGCAGCCCTCCGGGTTATAGCTCCTACGAGCAGTACTTC; CDR3aa: CASSPPGYSSYEQYF
v_gene: TRBV7-6; d_gene: .; j_gene: TRBJ1-2; len: 13; abundance: .; CDR3nt: TGTGCCAGCAGCCTAGGCGCTAACTATGGCTACACCTTC; CDR3aa: CASSLGANYGYTF
v_gene: TRBV11-3; d_gene: .; j_gene: TRBJ1-5; len: 13; abundance: .; CDR3nt: TGTGCCAGCAGCTTAACCGACAATCAGCCCCAGCATTTT; CDR3aa: CASSLTDNQPQHF
v_gene: TRBV6-1; d_gene: .; j_gene: TRBJ2-5; len: 16; abundance: few; CDR3nt: TGTGCCAGCAGTGTTGCCGACTCTCTAGCTAAAGAGACCCAGTACTTC; CDR3aa: CASSVADSLAKETQYF
v_gene: TRBV5-1; d_gene: .; j_gene: TRBJ1-6; len: 18; abundance: .; CDR3nt: TGCGCCAGCAGGCGCGGGGGGATCGTGAGCTCCTATAATTCACCCCTCCACTTT; CDR3aa: CASRRGGIVSSYNSPLHF
v_gene: TRBV7-6; d_gene: .; j_gene: TRBJ1-6; len: 15; abundance: .; CDR3nt: TGTGCCAGCAGCGCCAACAGGGCTGTGGGTTCACCCCTCCACTTT; CDR3aa: CASSANRAVGSPLHF
v_gene: TRBV11-3; d_gene: TRBD2; j_gene: TRBJ2-3; len: 18; abundance: .; CDR3nt: TGTGCCAGCAGCAGCGGACTAGCGGGGGGTACTAGCACAGATACGCAGTATTTT; CDR3aa: CASSSGLAGGTSTDTQYF
v_gene: TRBV6-6; d_gene: .; j_gene: TRBJ2-1; len: 15; abundance: medium-sized; CDR3nt: TGTGCCAGCAGTTACTCGATGGCGAGGAACAATGAGCAGTTCTTC; CDR3aa: CASSYSMARNNEQFF
v_gene: TRBV12-3/TRBV12-4; d_gene: .; j_gene: TRBJ2-1; len: 11; abundance: medium-sized; CDR3nt: TGTGCCAGCAGTTTACGAGGAGAGCAGTTCTTC; CDR3aa: CASSLRGEQFF
v_gene: TRBV12-3/TRBV12-4; d_gene: TRBD2; j_gene: TRBJ2-5; len: 18; abundance: .; CDR3nt: TGTGCCAGCAGTTTAGGGTCTTCGGCGGGGGATACACAAGAGACCCAGTACTTC; CDR3aa: CASSLGSSAGDTQETQYF
v_gene: TRBV18; d_gene: TRBD2; j_gene: TRBJ2-7; len: 17; abundance: many; CDR3nt: TGTGCCAGCTCACCTTCCCGACTAGCGGGGGCGCCGGTGCAGCAGTACTTC; CDR3aa: CASSPSRLAGAPVQQYF
v_gene: TRBV30; d_gene: .; j_gene: TRBJ1-4; len: 14; abundance: many; CDR3nt: TGTGCCTGGAGGCCGGGACTCACTAATGAAAAACTGTTTTTT; CDR3aa: CAWRPGLTNEKLFF
v_gene: TRBV11-3; d_gene: TRBD2; j_gene: TRBJ2-1; len: 12; abundance: .; CDR3nt: TGTGCCAGCACGACTAGCGGGGGGGAACAGTTCTTC; CDR3aa: CASTTSGGEQFF
v_gene: TRBV5-1; d_gene: TRBD2; j_gene: TRBJ2-7; len: 15; abundance: .; CDR3nt: TGCGCCAGCAGCTTTGGGCTAGCGGGGGGGGGCGAGCAGTACTTC; CDR3aa: CASSFGLAGGGEQYF
v_gene: TRBV12-3/TRBV12-4; d_gene: TRBD1; j_gene: TRBJ1-5; len: 13; abundance: few; CDR3nt: TGTGCCAGCAGTTCGGACAGGGTGCAGCCCCAGCATTTT; CDR3aa: CASSSDRVQPQHF
v_gene: TRBV15; d_gene: .; j_gene: TRBJ2-5; len: 13; abundance: many; CDR3nt: TGTGCCACCAGCAGAGATAAGGGGGAGACCCAGTACTTC; CDR3aa: CATSRDKGETQYF
v_gene: TRBV11-2; d_gene: .; j_gene: TRBJ1-1; len: 13; abundance: .; CDR3nt: TGTGCCAGCAGCTCAGAACTAACTGCGGAAGCTTTCTTT; CDR3aa: CASSSELTAEAFF
v_gene: TRBV27; d_gene: TRBD2; j_gene: TRBJ2-1; len: 13; abundance: medium-sized; CDR3nt: TGTGCCAGCGGTGCCAGCGGGGTTAATGAGCAGTTCTTC; CDR3aa: CASGASGVNEQFF
v_gene: TRBV27; d_gene: .; j_gene: TRBJ2-6; len: 16; abundance: large; CDR3nt: TGTGCCAGCAGTTCCGGACGTCTCTCTGGGGCCAACGTCCTGACTTTC; CDR3aa: CASSSGRLSGANVLTF
v_gene: TRBV30; d_gene: .; j_gene: TRBJ2-1; len: 14; abundance: .; CDR3nt: TGTGCCTGGAGTATAGAGAGCTCCTACAATGAGCAGTTCTTC; CDR3aa: CAWSIESSYNEQFF
v_gene: TRBV30; d_gene: TRBD1; j_gene: TRBJ1-6; len: 14; abundance: few; CDR3nt: TGTGCCTGGGAACAGGGGTCTAATAGGTCACCCCTCCACTTT; CDR3aa: CAWEQGSNRSPLHF
v_gene: TRBV7-9; d_gene: TRBD2; j_gene: TRBJ2-7; len: 15; abundance: .; CDR3nt: TGTGCCAGCAGCTTAGCGCGGGAGGGGTGGTACGAGCAGTACTTC; CDR3aa: CASSLAREGWYEQYF
v_gene: TRBV18; d_gene: .; j_gene: TRBJ1-2; len: 15; abundance: .; CDR3nt: TGTGCCAGCTCACCCGAAAGGGTAGGGCTGTGGGGCTACACCTTC; CDR3aa: CASSPERVGLWGYTF
v_gene: TRBV30; d_gene: .; j_gene: TRBJ1-4; len: 14; abundance: many; CDR3nt: TGTGCCTGGAGTGAACGCAGGAACCATGGAAAACTGTTTTTT; CDR3aa: CAWSERRNHGKLFF
v_gene: TRBV12-3/TRBV12-4; d_gene: TRBD2; j_gene: TRBJ2-1; len: 15; abundance: .; CDR3nt: TGTGCCAGCAGGGAGAGTAGCGGGGTTACAGATGAGCAGTTCTTC; CDR3aa: CASRESSGVTDEQFF